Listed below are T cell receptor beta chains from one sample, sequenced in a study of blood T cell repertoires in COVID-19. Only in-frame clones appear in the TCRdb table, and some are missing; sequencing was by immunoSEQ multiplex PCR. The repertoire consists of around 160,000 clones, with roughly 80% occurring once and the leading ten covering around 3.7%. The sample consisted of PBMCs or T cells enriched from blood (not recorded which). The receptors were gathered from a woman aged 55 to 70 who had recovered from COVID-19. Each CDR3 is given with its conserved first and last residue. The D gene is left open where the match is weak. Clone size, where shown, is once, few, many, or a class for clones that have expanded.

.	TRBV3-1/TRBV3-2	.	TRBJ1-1	CASSQIDREAFF	TGTGCCAGCAGCCAAATCGACAGAGAAGCTTTCTTT
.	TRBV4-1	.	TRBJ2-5	CASSQEGTGLWTQYF	TGCGCCAGCAGCCAAGAAGGCACAGGCCTGTGGACCCAGTACTTC
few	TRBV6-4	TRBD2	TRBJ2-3	CASSEAGGPYTQYF	TGTGCCAGCAGTGAAGCGGGGGGGCCATATACGCAGTATTTT
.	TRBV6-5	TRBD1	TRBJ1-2	CASSRQGDYGYTF	TGTGCCAGCAGTAGACAGGGAGACTATGGCTACACCTTC
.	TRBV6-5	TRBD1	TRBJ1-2	CASKRQGLDGYTF	TGTGCCAGCAAAAGACAGGGGTTGGATGGCTACACCTTC
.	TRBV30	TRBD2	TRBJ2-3	CAWSVLSSGGKDTQYF	TGTGCCTGGAGTGTACTATCTAGCGGGGGGAAAGATACGCAGTATTTT
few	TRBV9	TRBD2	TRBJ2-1	CASSVLAGGGNEQFF	TGTGCCAGCAGCGTCCTAGCGGGGGGCGGGAATGAGCAGTTCTTC
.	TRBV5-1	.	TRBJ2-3	CASSFTNRVPDTQYF	TGCGCCAGCAGCTTTACTAACAGGGTACCAGATACGCAGTATTTT
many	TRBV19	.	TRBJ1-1	CASLKGDKNTEAFF	TGTGCCAGTTTAAAAGGGGATAAGAACACTGAAGCTTTCTTT
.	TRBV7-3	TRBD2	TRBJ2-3	CASSLRGGTSGSTDTQYF	TGTGCCAGCAGCTTAAGAGGAGGGACTAGCGGTAGCACAGATACGCAGTATTTT
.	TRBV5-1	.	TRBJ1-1	CASSLGVDTEAFF	TGCGCCAGCAGCTTGGGAGTGGACACTGAAGCTTTCTTT
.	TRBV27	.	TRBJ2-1	CASSLSQRFNEQFF	TGTGCCAGCAGTTTATCGCAGAGGTTCAATGAGCAGTTCTTC
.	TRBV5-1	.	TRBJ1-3	CASSFTPGASSGNTIYF	TGCGCCAGCAGCTTTACCCCTGGAGCGAGCTCTGGAAACACCATATATTTT
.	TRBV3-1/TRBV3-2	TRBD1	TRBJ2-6	CASSTGQGIYGANVLTF	TGTGCCAGCAGCACCGGACAGGGAATATATGGGGCCAACGTCCTGACTTTC
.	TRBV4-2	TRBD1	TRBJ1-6	CASSQGTGEDTYNSPLHF	TGTGCCAGCAGCCAGGGGACAGGGGAGGACACCTATAATTCACCCCTCCACTTT
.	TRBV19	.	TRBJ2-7	CASSIRGSSYEQYF	TGTGCCAGTAGTATTCGTGGCAGCTCCTACGAGCAGTACTTC
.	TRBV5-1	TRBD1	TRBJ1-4	CASTFAGQGAEKLFF	TGCGCCAGCACGTTCGCGGGACAGGGCGCAGAAAAACTGTTTTTT
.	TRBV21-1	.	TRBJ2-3	CASSGRQGAVDTQYF	TGTGCCAGCAGCGGAAGACAGGGGGCAGTGGATACGCAGTATTTT
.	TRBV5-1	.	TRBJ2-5	CASSLHDRKETQYF	TGCGCCAGCAGCTTACATGACAGGAAAGAGACCCAGTACTTC
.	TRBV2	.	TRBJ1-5	CASGVLDANQPQHF	TGTGCCAGCGGCGTCCTAGACGCCAATCAGCCCCAGCATTTT
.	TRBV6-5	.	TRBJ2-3	CASTLKLGLDTQYF	TGTGCCAGCACGCTCAAACTAGGGCTAGATACGCAGTATTTT
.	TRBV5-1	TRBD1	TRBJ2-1	CASSPRLPDRGVTYNEQFF	TGCGCCAGCAGCCCTCGCCTCCCGGACAGGGGGGTTACCTACAATGAGCAGTTCTTC
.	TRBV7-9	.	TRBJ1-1	CASSLSGAATEAFF	TGTGCCAGCAGCTTATCTGGGGCCGCCACTGAAGCTTTCTTT
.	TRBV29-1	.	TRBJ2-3	CSVANLIGGAGTDTQYF	TGCAGCGTGGCTAATCTTATTGGAGGAGCCGGCACAGATACGCAGTATTTT
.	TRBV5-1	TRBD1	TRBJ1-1	CASSPGTDQLGAFF	TGCGCCAGCAGCCCCGGGACAGATCAACTTGGAGCTTTCTTT
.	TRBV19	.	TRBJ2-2	CATGQGMAGELFF	TGTGCCACCGGGCAGGGGATGGCCGGGGAGCTGTTTTTT
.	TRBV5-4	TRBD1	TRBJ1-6	CASSFTGDGSPLHF	TGTGCCAGCAGCTTTACAGGGGACGGGTCACCCCTCCACTTT
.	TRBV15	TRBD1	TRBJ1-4	CATSTQGEGEKLFF	TGTGCCACCAGCACACAGGGGGAAGGTGAAAAACTGTTTTTT
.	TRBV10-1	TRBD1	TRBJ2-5	CASSGRTGTGQETQYF	TGCGCCAGCAGTGGGAGAACCGGGACAGGGCAAGAGACCCAGTACTTC
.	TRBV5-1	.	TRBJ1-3	CASSLVSGQGTNTIYF	TGCGCCAGCAGCTTGGTGAGCGGCCAGGGGACAAACACCATATATTTT
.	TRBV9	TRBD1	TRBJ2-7	CASSAGTETYEQYF	TGTGCCAGCAGCGCCGGGACAGAGACCTACGAGCAGTACTTC
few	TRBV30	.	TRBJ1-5	CAWSPRSGSDQPQHF	TGTGCCTGGAGTCCCCGGTCCGGTAGTGATCAGCCCCAGCATTTT
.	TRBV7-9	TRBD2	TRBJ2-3	CASSLASGGADTQYF	TGTGCCAGCAGCTTAGCGAGCGGGGGAGCAGATACGCAGTATTTT
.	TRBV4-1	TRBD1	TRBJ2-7	CASSQALTGYHEQYF	TGCGCCAGCAGCCAGGCCCTGACAGGGTACCACGAGCAGTACTTC
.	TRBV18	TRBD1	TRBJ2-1	CASSPDTGGPLYNEQFF	TGTGCCAGCTCACCAGATACAGGGGGCCCCCTATACAATGAGCAGTTCTTC
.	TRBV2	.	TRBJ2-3	CASSEQTTSTDTQYF	TGTGCCAGCAGTGAACAGACTACTAGCACAGATACGCAGTATTTT
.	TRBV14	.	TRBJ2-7	CASSRTVAGEQYF	TGTGCCAGCAGCCGTACAGTCGCGGGCGAGCAGTACTTC
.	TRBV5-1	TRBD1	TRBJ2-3	CASSYRDSGSTDTQYF	TGCGCCAGCAGCTACCGGGACAGCGGAAGCACAGATACGCAGTATTTT
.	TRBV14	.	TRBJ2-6	CASSPWGRPSSGANVLTF	TGTGCCAGCAGCCCCTGGGGCAGGCCGAGCTCTGGGGCCAACGTCCTGACTTTC
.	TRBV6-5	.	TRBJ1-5	CASSSPEEGNQPQHF	TGTGCCAGCAGTTCCCCTGAGGAGGGGAATCAGCCCCAGCATTTT
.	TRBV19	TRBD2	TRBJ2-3	CASRLAGGSDTQYF	TGTGCCAGTAGATTAGCGGGGGGGTCAGATACGCAGTATTTT